These 31 T cell receptor beta chains were sequenced from one sample in a study of control samples from healthy donors and cancer patients. TCRdb's copy holds only in-frame clones and misses some; the assay was immunoSEQ multiplex PCR. Altogether roughly 83,000 clones are present, around 80% being singletons, with the ten largest covering over 7.5%. The sequenced sample consisted of blood. The receptors come from a woman aged 60-75 years in good health.

V gene TRBV10-2 combines with J gene TRBJ1-2; 7 bases agree with TRBD1. The CDR3 covers 12 residues. The germline CDR1 and CDR2 sequences are WSHSY and SAAADI. Germline trimming cut 8 bases from V and 4 bases from J; bases unmatched to any gene: 4. CDR3 protein: CASAGTVYGYTF. The CDR3 DNA reads TGCGCCAGCGCCGGGACAGTCTATGGCTACACCTTC.

The chain carries TRBV5-1 and TRBJ1-2, with D possibly being TRBD1 (5 bases). Trimming shortened V by 0 bases and J by 4 bases, and 10 bases separated the two germline ends. Germline CDR1 SGHRS, CDR2 YFSETQ. CDR3 length: 14 residues. CDR3 DNA: TGCGCCAGCAGCTTGGACGGGGCCGGCTATGGCTACACCTTC. It specifies CASSLDGAGYGYTF.

The V gene is TRBV9, the J gene TRBJ1-4; the D is unclear. Trimming pared 2 bases from V and 3 bases from J, leaving 8 bases between. CDR3 length: 14 residues. Germline lookup yields CDR1 SGDLS and CDR2 YYNGEE. The CDR3 nucleotides read TGTGCCAGCAGCGTGGCCGTGGCTAATGAAAAACTGTTTTTT. It specifies CASSVAVANEKLFF.

The chain is built from TRBV11-2 and TRBJ2-6; 9 bases are a match to TRBD1. CDR1 is SGHAT and CDR2 is FQNNGV in the germline V gene. The CDR3 sequence is 18 residues long. V gave up 1 base and J gave up 2 bases; unmatched junction bases: 6. The CDR3 region has the DNA TGTGCCAGCAGCTTAGGCACCGGGACAGGGACTGGGGCCAACGTCCTGACTTTC. Translating it yields CASSLGTGTGTGANVLTF.

V usage is TRBV10-1 and J usage is TRBJ2-7; 7 nucleotides align to TRBD2. With 0 bases clipped from V and 2 bases from J, the junction kept 4 bases outside the gene matches. The germline V gene has CDR1 WNHNN and CDR2 SYGVQD (reference sequence). This CDR3 has 15 residues. The CDR3 region has the DNA TGCGCCAGCAGTGAGTCTAACAGCGGGACCTACGAGCAGTACTTC. Translating it yields CASSESNSGTYEQYF.

This chain joins TRBV21-1 and TRBJ2-1; the DNA was not used to check the table's D call, TRBD1. TRBV21-1 is a documented pseudogene. This CDR3 region has 14 residues. In DNA, the CDR3 is TGTGCCAGCAGCAAAAGGGACAGGGTCAATGAGCAGTTCTTC. Its protein product is CASSKRDRVNEQFF.

V is TRBV12-3 or TRBV12-4 and J is TRBJ2-2; D is ambiguous. The CDR3 extends over 12 amino acids. V lost 8 bases to trimming and J lost 4 bases, with 8 bases between them. The DNA for the CDR3 is TGTGCCAGCTACCGAGGCACCGGGGAGCTGTTTTTT. It codes for CASYRGTGELFF.

The rearrangement joins TRBV7-8 to TRBJ1-5; the D is unclear. Germline V CDR1 and CDR2: SGHVS, FQNEAQ. Trimming pared 2 bases from V and 4 bases from J, leaving 9 bases between. This CDR3 has 14 amino acids. CDR3 DNA sequence: TGTGCCAGCAGCTTATCGGGCAGAAATCAGCCCCAGCATTTT. Protein product: CASSLSGRNQPQHF. Full variable domain (remainder filled in from reference TRBV7-8 and TRBJ1-5): GAGVSQSPRYKVAKRGQDVALRCDPISGHVSLFWYQQALGQGPEFLTYFQNEAQLDKSGLPSDRFFAERPEGSVSTLKIQRTQQEDSAVYLCASSLSGRNQPQHFGDGTRLSIL.

The V and J genes are TRBV9 and TRBJ2-7; 8 positions match TRBD1. Trimming cost V 3 bases and J 1 base; bases outside gene matches: 3. Germline V lookup: CDR1 SGDLS, CDR2 YYNGEE. There are 14 residues in the CDR3. The CDR3 region is CASSERDRSYEQYF. Here the CDR3 DNA reads TGTGCCAGCAGCGAAAGGGACAGGTCCTACGAGCAGTACTTC.

V usage is TRBV3-1 (or the pseudogene TRBV3-2) and J usage is TRBJ2-3; D unclear. This CDR3 contains 13 residues. With 4 bases removed from V and 6 bases from J, the gap between germline ends came to 11 bases. Per the germline V gene, CDR1 is LGHDT and CDR2 is YNNKEL (reference sequence). The CDR3 protein is CASSLLLMDTQYF. The CDR3 nucleotides are TGTGCCAGCAGCCTCCTGCTTATGGATACGCAGTATTTT.

This clone was seen just once. The J gene is TRBJ2-3, the V gene TRBV11-1; D is undetermined. V lost 5 bases to trimming and J lost 2 bases, with 5 bases between them. The CDR3 is 12 residues long. Germline V gene sequence: CDR1 SGHAT, CDR2 FQDESV (reference sequence). The CDR3 is CASSPNTDTQYF. CDR3 in DNA: TGTGCCAGCAGCCCCAACACAGATACGCAGTATTTT.

V usage is TRBV5-1 and J usage is TRBJ1-1; D gene ambiguous. This CDR3 region has 15 residues. The V and J ends lost 5 bases and 3 bases respectively, with 17 bases between them. Germline V gene lookup returns CDR1 SGHRS and CDR2 YFSETQ. CDR3 in amino acids: CASSQVRGLDTEAFF. The DNA for the CDR3 is TGCGCCAGCAGTCAGGTTCGGGGATTGGACACTGAAGCTTTCTTT.

The V call is TRBV3-1 (or the pseudogene TRBV3-2), the J call TRBJ2-3; D ambiguous. The CDR3 runs 12 residues. The V gene's germline CDR1 is LGHDT and CDR2 YNNKEL (reference sequence). Trimming shortened V by 4 bases and J by 4 bases, and 6 bases separated the two germline ends. CDR3 loop: CASSLDSDTQYF. CDR3 coding DNA: TGTGCCAGCAGCCTAGATTCAGATACGCAGTATTTT.

V gene TRBV2 combines with J gene TRBJ2-7; D is perhaps TRBD1 or TRBD2 (5 bases each). Trimming left V 3 bases short and J 2 bases short, with 14 bases between. The CDR3 runs 15 residues. Germline loops: CDR1 SNHLY, CDR2 FYNNEI. In DNA form, the CDR3 reads TGTGCCAGCAGTGATTTTGCGAGGGGTCCCTACGAGCAGTACTTC. Translating it yields CASSDFARGPYEQYF.

The gene calls are TRBV19 and TRBJ1-3; D is unresolved. CDR1 LNHDA and CDR2 SQIVND come from the germline V gene (reference sequence). The CDR3 loop spans 14 amino acids. V lost 10 bases and J lost 0, with 13 bases in between. The CDR3: CATHRGSSGNTIYF. For the CDR3, the DNA is TGTGCCACTCATCGGGGTAGCTCTGGAAACACCATATATTTT.

The genes are TRBV6-5 and TRBJ2-7; D remains unclear. Trimming took 11 bases from V and 0 from J, leaving 8 bases between them. The germline gives CDR1 MNHEY, CDR2 SVGAGI. This CDR3 is 11 amino acids long. The CDR3 loop reads CAAVRSYEQYF. The DNA of the CDR3 is TGTGCCGCGGTACGCTCCTACGAGCAGTACTTC.

This clone was observed a handful of times. Other DNA variants within this sample encode the same CDR3. The chain joins TRBV19 to TRBJ2-1; tentative D call: TRBD1 (6 bases). CDR3 length: 13 residues. Trimming stripped 3 bases from V and 5 bases from J, with 8 bases between. The germline V gene has CDR1 LNHDA and CDR2 SQIVND (reference sequence). The CDR3 spells CASSMGADNEQFF. The CDR3 region has the DNA TGTGCCAGTAGTATGGGGGCGGACAATGAGCAGTTCTTC.

This clone was observed a handful of times. The rearrangement links TRBV3-1 (or the pseudogene TRBV3-2) to TRBJ1-6; TRBD1 is a possible D gene (6 bases). The CDR3 runs 20 residues. Germline V gives CDR1 LGHDT, CDR2 YNNKEL (reference sequence). V lost 3 bases and J lost 1, with 22 bases in between. The chain's CDR3 is CASSQPSGWGAESYNSPLHF. In DNA form, the CDR3 reads TGTGCCAGCAGCCAGCCCTCAGGGTGGGGGGCGGAATCCTATAATTCACCCCTCCACTTT.

This clone was seen only a few times. The genes are TRBV12-5 and TRBJ1-3; D ambiguous. CDR3 length equals 18 residues. From germline, CDR1 is LGHNT and CDR2 FRNRAP. Trimming took 4 bases from V and 0 from J, leaving 19 bases between them. The CDR3 DNA follows: TGTGCTAGTGGTTCTCCAACACCCGCCGCTTTCTCTGGAAACACCATATATTTT. Its translation: CASGSPTPAAFSGNTIYF.

This rearrangement joins TRBV6-5 to TRBJ2-7, with 7 bases matching TRBD1. Per germline, CDR1 MNHEY and CDR2 SVGAGI. J lost 4 bases, V lost 7 bases, and 10 bases had no gene match. This CDR3 spans 14 amino acids. The CDR3 region is CASKQGPSFYEQYF. CDR3 bases: TGTGCCAGCAAACAGGGGCCTTCCTTTTACGAGCAGTACTTC.

The chain links TRBV7-2 to TRBJ2-1, with no clear D. V lost 3 bases, J lost 4 bases, and 13 bases lay in between. Germline CDR1 SGHTA, CDR2 FQGNSA. The CDR3 runs 15 residues. CDR3 in amino acids: CASSFGLWGYNEQFF. The CDR3, as DNA: TGTGCCAGCAGCTTTGGGTTGTGGGGTTACAATGAGCAGTTCTTC.

Concerning this clone: Germline is not matched at one junction end, which may reflect a read error. The genes are TRBV28 and TRBJ1-1; 10 bases fit TRBD1. Germline V lookup: CDR1 MDHEN, CDR2 SYDVKM. The CDR3 covers 13 residues. The CDR3 is CASSLTGGPEAFF. DNA of the CDR3: TGTGCCAGCAGTTTGACAGGGGGCCCTGAGGCTTTCTTT.

The J gene is TRBJ1-2, the V gene TRBV11-2, with D perhaps matching TRBD1 (5 bases). This CDR3 has 11 amino acids. Trimming took off 6 bases at V and 9 bases at J, with 11 bases between the two ends. Germline V gene data show CDR1 as SGHAT and CDR2 as FQNNGV. The CDR3 protein is CASRGVERYTF. Written as DNA, the CDR3 is TGTGCCAGCAGGGGGGTTGAACGCTACACCTTC.

The rearrangement joins TRBV5-1 to TRBJ1-1; TRBD1 might be the D (5 bases). Trimming took 4 bases from V and 5 from J, leaving 12 bases between them. Germline V gene sequence: CDR1 SGHRS, CDR2 YFSETQ. CDR3 length equals 13 residues. The chain's CDR3 is CASSSRGETEAFF. CDR3 in DNA: TGCGCCAGCAGCAGCCGGGGGGAAACTGAAGCTTTCTTT.

V gene TRBV6-6 combines with J gene TRBJ2-1; TRBD2 agrees at 11 bases. J gave up 6 bases and V 5 bases, and 15 bases lay outside the gene matches. This CDR3 has 18 residues. Germline values: CDR1 MNHNY, CDR2 SVGAGI (reference sequence). CDR3 residues: CASSPSEILAGEGNEQFF. CDR3 sequence (DNA): TGTGCCAGCAGTCCGTCAGAAATACTAGCGGGAGAGGGCAATGAGCAGTTCTTC.

The chain uses TRBV19 and TRBJ1-4; the D gene is possibly TRBD1 (6 bases). V lost 7 bases and J lost 7, with 16 bases in between. The germline gives CDR1 LNHDA, CDR2 SQIVND (reference sequence). This CDR3 contains 14 residues. The CDR3 nucleotides read TGTGCCAGTAACCAGGACAGTAATCGTGAAAAACTGTTTTTT. This sequence encodes CASNQDSNREKLFF.

This rearrangement joins TRBV7-2 to TRBJ2-3; perhaps TRBD1 as D (5 bases). Germline V gene data show CDR1 as SGHTA and CDR2 as FQGNSA. The CDR3 spans 14 residues. Trimming shortened V by 0 bases and J by 6 bases, and 10 bases separated the two germline ends. CDR3 in DNA: TGTGCCAGCAGCTTAGCGCAGGGCTCGGATACGCAGTATTTT. This sequence encodes CASSLAQGSDTQYF.

The chain employs TRBV19 and TRBJ1-2, with D possibly TRBD1 on 6 matching bases. The V and J ends lost 5 bases and 7 bases respectively, with 23 bases between them. Germline CDR1 and CDR2: LNHDA and SQIVND (reference sequence). This CDR3 contains 16 residues. CDR3 loop: CASSPGTGLSFFGYTF. The DNA of the CDR3 is TGTGCCAGTAGTCCGGGTACAGGGCTATCCTTCTTTGGCTACACCTTC.

The chain employs TRBV7-2 and TRBJ2-5; D unclear. The CDR3 consists of 14 residues. The germline CDR1 and CDR2 sequences are SGHTA and FQGNSA. V was clipped by 0 bases and J by 5 bases, with 10 bases between them. CDR3 DNA: TGTGCCAGCAGCTTAGCAGGGTTTCGGGAGACCCAGTACTTC. Translated, it gives CASSLAGFRETQYF.

The chain joins TRBV12-5 to TRBJ2-7; 7 positions match TRBD1. The J segment lost 2 bases and the V segment lost 5 bases, leaving 6 bases of the junction unmatched. The length of the CDR3 is 14 residues. Germline V gene data show CDR1 as LGHNT and CDR2 as FRNRAP. CDR3 in amino acids: CASGEGQPPYEQYF. CDR3 nucleotide sequence: TGTGCTAGTGGTGAGGGACAGCCCCCCTACGAGCAGTACTTC.

V and J are TRBV7-9 and TRBJ1-2; no reliable D call. Germline V CDR1 and CDR2: SEHNR, FQNEAQ (reference sequence). The CDR3 totals 12 residues. The V gene lost 3 bases and the J gene lost 6 bases, with 8 bases spanning the gap. This chain's CDR3 is CASSLSRNGYTF. For the CDR3, the DNA is TGTGCCAGCAGCTTGAGCCGAAATGGCTACACCTTC.